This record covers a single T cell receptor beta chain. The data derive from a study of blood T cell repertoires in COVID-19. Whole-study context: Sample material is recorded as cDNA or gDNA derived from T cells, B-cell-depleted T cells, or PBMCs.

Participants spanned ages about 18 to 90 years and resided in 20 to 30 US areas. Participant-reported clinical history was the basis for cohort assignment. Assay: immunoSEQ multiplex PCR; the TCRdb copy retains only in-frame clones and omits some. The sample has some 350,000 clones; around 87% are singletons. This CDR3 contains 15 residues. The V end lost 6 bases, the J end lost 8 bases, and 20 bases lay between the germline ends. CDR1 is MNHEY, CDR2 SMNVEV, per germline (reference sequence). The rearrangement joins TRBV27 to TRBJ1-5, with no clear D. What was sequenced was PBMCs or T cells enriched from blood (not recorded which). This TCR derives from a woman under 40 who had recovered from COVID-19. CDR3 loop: CASSRQSGVREPQHF. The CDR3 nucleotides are TGTGCCAGCAGCCGCCAGAGCGGGGTTCGGGAGCCCCAGCATTTT.